The source of this TCR beta chain is a study of T cell responses to AZD1222 COVID-19 vaccine. On this clone: No antigen is known for it.

The CDR3 consists of 14 residues. V dropped 6 bases and J dropped 2 bases, with 13 bases sitting between them. In germline, CDR1 is MNHNS, CDR2 SASEGT. Sequencing used immunoSEQ multiplex PCR; TCRdb keeps in-frame clones, though not all of them. Seen here are about 160,000 clones, about 91% observed once, and the top ten hold around 4%. Study observations and caveats: Baseline antibody screening turned up just a handful of seropositive AZD1222 recipients. An increase in Spike-specific TCR breadth and depth was observed after two AZD1222 doses.

The sequence came from an adult in good health. The sequencing here drew on peripheral blood, taken on day 0 of MenACWY control vaccination. The chain employs TRBV6-1 and TRBJ1-2; tentative D call: TRBD1 (5 bases). The CDR3 here is CASSRGGANYGYTF. The CDR3 nucleotides read TGTGCCAGCAGCCGCGGCGGGGCGAACTATGGCTACACCTTC.